The clone carrying this TCR beta chain was seen ten or more times. The data stem from a study of regulatory T cells in long-lasting Graves disease. Through Arm-PCR of CDR3 regions and iRepertoire HTBI primers, TCR beta libraries were built. TCRdb ran MiXCR on the multiplex PCR reads and lists one entry per CDR3 protein. The sample lists 400,000 to 600,000 distinct CDR3 sequences, around a fifth occurring once. Regarding time point: persistent/refractory GD, antithyroid drugs over 5 years with positive TRAb. PBMCs were the source of the RNA used for TCR sequencing. Trimming took 5 bases from V and 3 from J, leaving 5 bases between them. Germline V CDR1 and CDR2: MDHEN, SYDVKM. CDR3 length: 11 amino acids.

Source: peripheral blood mononuclear cells (PBMCs), taken when the disease was refractory, from a patient treated with antithyroid drugs. This sequence originates from a female donor with Graves disease. The chain uses TRBV28 and TRBJ2-7; no clear D gene. The CDR3: CASSRLYEQYF. The CDR3 coding sequence is TGTGCCAGCAGTCGCCTCTACGAGCAGTACTTC. Combining the CDR3 with reference TRBV28 and TRBJ2-7 gives the whole variable domain DVKVTQSSRYLVKRTGEKVFLECVQDMDHENMFWYRQDPGLGLRLIYFSYDVKMKEKGDIPEGYSVSREKKERFSLILESASTNQTSMYLCASSRLYEQYFGPGTRLTVT.